The 2 T cell receptor beta chains presented below share a single source sample, sequenced in a study of tumor-infiltrating lymphocytes in primary liver carcinoma. Researchers generated TCR beta cDNA from about 450 ng of total RNA, relying on a constant-region primer. Three-round nested multiplex PCR performed with slightly modified ARM-PCR produced the TCR beta libraries. The first two PCR rounds used TRBV1-TRBV30 forward primers with a C-beta reverse primer, nine to eleven cycles each. TCRdb redid the calling of the multiplex PCR reads with MiXCR, one entry per CDR3 protein. The top ten hold 6.5% of the sample, which has about 350,000 distinct CDR3 sequences, less than 75% seen once. Unsorted whole blood supplied the RNA, and germline DNA was extracted too. The source material was peripheral blood. Receptor source: a man in his forties or fifties with primary liver carcinoma and hepatitis B virus infection.

The gene calls are TRBV10-3 and TRBJ2-5; TRBD1 agrees at 8 bases. In germline, CDR1 is ENHRY, CDR2 SYGVKD. V gave up 7 bases and J gave up 4 bases; unmatched junction bases: 17. This CDR3 has 17 residues. The CDR3 reads CAINRTGISGAGETQYF. CDR3 DNA: TGTGCCATCAACCGGACAGGGATATCGGGAGCGGGAGAGACCCAGTACTTC.

This clonotype was seen ten or more times. The rearrangement joins TRBV6-5 to TRBJ2-7; 8 bases align to TRBD2. The ends lost 0 bases at V and 2 bases at J; junction bases unmatched: 6. This CDR3 spans 16 amino acids. The germline CDR1 and CDR2 sequences are MNHEY and SVGAGI. The CDR3 DNA reads TGTGCCAGCAGTTACTCCCCCGGGAGGGACGCCTACGAGCAGTACTTC. Encoded protein: CASSYSPGRDAYEQYF.